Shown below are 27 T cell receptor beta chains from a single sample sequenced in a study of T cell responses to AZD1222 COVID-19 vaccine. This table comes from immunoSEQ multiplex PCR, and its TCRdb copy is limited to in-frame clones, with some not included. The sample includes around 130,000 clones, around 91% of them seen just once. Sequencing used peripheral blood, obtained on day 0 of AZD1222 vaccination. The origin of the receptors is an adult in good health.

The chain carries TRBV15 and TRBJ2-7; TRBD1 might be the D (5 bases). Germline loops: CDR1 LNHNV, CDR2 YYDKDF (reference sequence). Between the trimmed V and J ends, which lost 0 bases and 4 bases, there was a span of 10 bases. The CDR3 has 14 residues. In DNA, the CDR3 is TGTGCCACCAGCAGAGATCGTAGGGGATACGAGCAGTACTTC. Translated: CATSRDRRGYEQYF.

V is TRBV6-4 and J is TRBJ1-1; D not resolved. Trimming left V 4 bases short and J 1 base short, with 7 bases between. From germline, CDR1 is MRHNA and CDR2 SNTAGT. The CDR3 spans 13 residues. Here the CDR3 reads CASSVEQNTEAFF. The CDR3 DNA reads TGTGCCAGCAGTGTCGAACAGAACACTGAAGCTTTCTTT.

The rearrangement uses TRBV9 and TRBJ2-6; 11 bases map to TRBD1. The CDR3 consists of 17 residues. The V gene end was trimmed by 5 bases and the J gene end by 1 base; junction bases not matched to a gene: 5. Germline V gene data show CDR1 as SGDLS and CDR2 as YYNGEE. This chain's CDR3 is CASSDGTGGSGANVLTF. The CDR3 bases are TGTGCCAGCAGTGACGGGACAGGGGGTTCTGGGGCCAACGTCCTGACTTTC.

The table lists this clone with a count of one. In DNA, the CDR3 is TGTGCCAGCAGCCAAGTAGGGGGGGCGCAGGGAAATCAGCCCCAGCATTTT. Encoded protein: CASSQVGGAQGNQPQHF. V and J are TRBV4-2 and TRBJ1-5; D perhaps matches TRBD1 (6 bases). Germline lookup yields CDR1 LGHNA and CDR2 YNFKEQ. The V end was cut by 1 base, the J end by 4 bases, with 17 bases between. This CDR3 has 17 residues.

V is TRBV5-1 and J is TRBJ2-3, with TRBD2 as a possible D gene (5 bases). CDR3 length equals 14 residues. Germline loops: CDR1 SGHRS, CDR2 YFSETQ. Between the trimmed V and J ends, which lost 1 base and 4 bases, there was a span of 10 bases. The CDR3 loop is CASSLRSAADTQYF. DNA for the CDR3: TGCGCCAGCAGCTTGCGTAGCGCTGCAGATACGCAGTATTTT.

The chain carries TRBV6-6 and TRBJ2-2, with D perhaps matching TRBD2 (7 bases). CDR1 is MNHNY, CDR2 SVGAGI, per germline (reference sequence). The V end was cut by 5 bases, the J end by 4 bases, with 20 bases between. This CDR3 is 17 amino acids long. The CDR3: CASSPPFGGGLTGELFF. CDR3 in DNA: TGTGCCAGCAGTCCCCCCTTTGGGGGGGGGCTCACCGGGGAGCTGTTTTTT.

CDR3 sequence reads: CASSQGLAVYEQYF. CDR3 nucleotide sequence: TGCGCCAGCAGCCAGGGACTAGCGGTTTACGAGCAGTACTTC. The chain joins TRBV4-1 to TRBJ2-7; 11 bases line up with TRBD2. Germline CDR1 MGHRA, CDR2 YSYEKL. The CDR3 length is 14 residues. After removal of 3 bases from V and 4 bases from J, the junction contained 2 bases not matched to a gene.

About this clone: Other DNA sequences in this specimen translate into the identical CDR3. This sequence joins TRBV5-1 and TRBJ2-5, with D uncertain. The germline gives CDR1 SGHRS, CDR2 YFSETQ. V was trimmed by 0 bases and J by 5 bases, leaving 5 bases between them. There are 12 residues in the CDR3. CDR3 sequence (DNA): TGCGCCAGCAGCTTGGCCTCGGAGACCCAGTACTTC. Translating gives CASSLASETQYF.

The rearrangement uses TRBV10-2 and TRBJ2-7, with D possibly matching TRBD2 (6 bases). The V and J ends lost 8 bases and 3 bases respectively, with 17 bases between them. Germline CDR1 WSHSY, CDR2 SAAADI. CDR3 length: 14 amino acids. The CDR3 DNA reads TGCGCCAGCTCCGGAGTCGGGGGAAACTACGAGCAGTACTTC. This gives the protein CASSGVGGNYEQYF.

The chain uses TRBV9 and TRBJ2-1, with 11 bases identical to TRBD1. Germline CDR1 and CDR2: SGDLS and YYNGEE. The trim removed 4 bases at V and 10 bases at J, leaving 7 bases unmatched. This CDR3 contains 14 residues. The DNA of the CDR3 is TGTGCCAGCAGCCCCCGGACAGGGGGCCGGGAGCAGTTCTTC. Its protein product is CASSPRTGGREQFF.

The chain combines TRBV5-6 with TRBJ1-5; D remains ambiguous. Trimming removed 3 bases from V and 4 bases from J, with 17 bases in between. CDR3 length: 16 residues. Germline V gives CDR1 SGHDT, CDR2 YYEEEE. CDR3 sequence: CASSSSGPIGNQPQHF. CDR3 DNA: TGTGCCAGCAGCTCGTCCGGGCCGATAGGGAATCAGCCCCAGCATTTT.

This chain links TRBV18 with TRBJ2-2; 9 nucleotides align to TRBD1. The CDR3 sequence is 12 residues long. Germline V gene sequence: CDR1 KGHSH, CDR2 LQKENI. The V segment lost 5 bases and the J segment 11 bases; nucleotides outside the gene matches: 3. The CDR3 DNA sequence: TGTGCCAGCTCAGAGGGACAGGGTGAGCTGTTTTTT. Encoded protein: CASSEGQGELFF.

The CDR3 region has the DNA TGTGCCAGCTCACCGGGGGTCTACGAGCAGTACTTC. Translation: CASSPGVYEQYF. The J gene is TRBJ2-7, the V gene TRBV18; D may be TRBD1 or TRBD2 (5 bases each). From germline, CDR1 is KGHSH and CDR2 LQKENI. The CDR3 runs 12 residues. Trimming stripped 3 bases from V and 3 bases from J, with 6 bases between. Using reference TRBV18 and TRBJ2-7 for the parts outside the CDR3, the full variable domain is NAGVMQNPRHLVRRRGQEARLRCSPMKGHSHVYWYRQLPEEGLKFMVYLQKENIIDESGMPKERFSAEFPKEGPSILRIQQVVRGDSAAYFCASSPGVYEQYFGPGTRLTVT.

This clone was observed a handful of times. The CDR3 here is CASSAPLLAGVEADTQYF. In nucleotides, the CDR3 is TGTGCCAGCAGCGCTCCCCTACTAGCGGGAGTGGAGGCAGATACGCAGTATTTT. This chain connects TRBV9 to TRBJ2-3, with 11 bases identical to TRBD2. Germline V lookup: CDR1 SGDLS, CDR2 YYNGEE. This CDR3 has 18 residues. Trimming at V came to 3 bases and at J to 4 bases, leaving 13 bases not matched to a gene.

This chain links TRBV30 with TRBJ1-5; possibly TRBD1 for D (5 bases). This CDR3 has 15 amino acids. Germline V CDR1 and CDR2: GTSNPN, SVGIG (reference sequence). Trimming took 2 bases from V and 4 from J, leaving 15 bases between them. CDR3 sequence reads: CAWSLGGVRNQPQHF. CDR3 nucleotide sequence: TGTGCCTGGAGTCTTGGGGGGGTCCGGAATCAGCCCCAGCATTTT.

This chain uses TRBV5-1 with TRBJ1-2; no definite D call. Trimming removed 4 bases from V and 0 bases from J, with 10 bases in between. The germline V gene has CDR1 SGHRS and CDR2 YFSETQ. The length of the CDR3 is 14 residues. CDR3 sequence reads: CASSPSSTNYGYTF. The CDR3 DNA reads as TGCGCCAGCAGCCCATCCTCCACTAACTATGGCTACACCTTC.

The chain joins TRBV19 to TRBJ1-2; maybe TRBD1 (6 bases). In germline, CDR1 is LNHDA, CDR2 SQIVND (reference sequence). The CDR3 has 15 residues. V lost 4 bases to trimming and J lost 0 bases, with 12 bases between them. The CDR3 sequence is CASSTKTGPNYGYTF. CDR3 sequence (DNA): TGTGCCAGTAGTACCAAAACAGGGCCTAACTATGGCTACACCTTC. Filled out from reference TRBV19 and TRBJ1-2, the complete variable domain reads DGGITQSPKYLFRKEGQNVTLSCEQNLNHDAMYWYRQDPGQGLRLIYYSQIVNDFQKGDIAEGYSVSREKKESFPLTVTSAQKNPTAFYLCASSTKTGPNYGYTFGSGTRLTVV.

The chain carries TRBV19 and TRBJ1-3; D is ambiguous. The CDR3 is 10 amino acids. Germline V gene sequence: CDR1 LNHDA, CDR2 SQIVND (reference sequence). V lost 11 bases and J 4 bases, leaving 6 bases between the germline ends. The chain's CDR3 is CAAGGNTIYF. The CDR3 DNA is TGTGCCGCGGGGGGAAACACCATATATTTT.

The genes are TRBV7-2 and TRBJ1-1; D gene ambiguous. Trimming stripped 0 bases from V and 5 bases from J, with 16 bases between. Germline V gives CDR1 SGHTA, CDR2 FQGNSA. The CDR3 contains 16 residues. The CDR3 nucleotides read TGTGCCAGCAGCTTAGCCCCCAGCGCCATCAGGACTGAAGCTTTCTTT. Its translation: CASSLAPSAIRTEAFF.

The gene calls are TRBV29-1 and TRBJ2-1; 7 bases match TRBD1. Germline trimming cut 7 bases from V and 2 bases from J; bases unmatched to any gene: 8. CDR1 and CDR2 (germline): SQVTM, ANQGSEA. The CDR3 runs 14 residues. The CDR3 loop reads CSGAGTEAYNEQFF. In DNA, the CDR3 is TGCAGCGGAGCCGGGACAGAAGCCTACAATGAGCAGTTCTTC.

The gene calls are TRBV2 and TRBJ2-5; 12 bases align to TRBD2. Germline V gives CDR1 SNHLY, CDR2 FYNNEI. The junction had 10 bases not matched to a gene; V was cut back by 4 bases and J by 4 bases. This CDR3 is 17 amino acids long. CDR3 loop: CASSGPSGRARGETQYF. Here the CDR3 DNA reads TGTGCCAGCAGTGGGCCTAGCGGGAGGGCGCGGGGAGAGACCCAGTACTTC.

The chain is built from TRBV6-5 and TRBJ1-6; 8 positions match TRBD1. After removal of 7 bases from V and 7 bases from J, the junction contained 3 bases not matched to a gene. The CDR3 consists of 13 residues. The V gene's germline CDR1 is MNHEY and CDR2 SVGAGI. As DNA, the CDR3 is TGTGCCAGCATGAACAGGGGGAATTCACCCCTCCACTTT. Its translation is CASMNRGNSPLHF.

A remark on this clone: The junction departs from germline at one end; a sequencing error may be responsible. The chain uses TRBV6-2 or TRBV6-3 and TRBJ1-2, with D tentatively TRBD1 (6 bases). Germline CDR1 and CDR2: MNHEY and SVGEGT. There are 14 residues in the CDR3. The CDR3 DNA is TGTGCCAGCAGTTATTCCCATCGGGGACATGTAGGCGCCTTC. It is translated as CASSYSHRGHVGAF.

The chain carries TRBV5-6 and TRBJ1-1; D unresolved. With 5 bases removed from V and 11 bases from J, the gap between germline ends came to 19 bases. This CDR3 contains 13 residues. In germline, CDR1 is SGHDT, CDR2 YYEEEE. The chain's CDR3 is CASSLAHPVRAFF. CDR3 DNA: TGTGCCAGCAGTCTCGCCCACCCAGTTCGGGCTTTCTTT.

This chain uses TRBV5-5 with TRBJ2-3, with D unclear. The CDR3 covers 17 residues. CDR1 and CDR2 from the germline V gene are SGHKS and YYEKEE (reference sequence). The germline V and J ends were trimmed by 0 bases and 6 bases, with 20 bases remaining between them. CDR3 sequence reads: CASSLEFVGYEGDTQYF. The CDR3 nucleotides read TGTGCCAGCAGCTTGGAATTCGTCGGATACGAAGGGGATACGCAGTATTTT.

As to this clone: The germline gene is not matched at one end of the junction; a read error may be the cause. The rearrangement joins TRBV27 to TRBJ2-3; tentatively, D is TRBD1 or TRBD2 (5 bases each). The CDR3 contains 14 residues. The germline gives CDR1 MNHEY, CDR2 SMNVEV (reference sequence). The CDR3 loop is CASSLGTTPDRQYF. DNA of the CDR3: TGTGCCAGCAGTCTCGGGACCACCCCGGATAGGCAGTATTTT.

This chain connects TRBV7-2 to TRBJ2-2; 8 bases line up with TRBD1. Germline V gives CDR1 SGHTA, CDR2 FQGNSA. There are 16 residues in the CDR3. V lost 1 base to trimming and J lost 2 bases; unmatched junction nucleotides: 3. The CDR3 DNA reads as TGTGCCAGCAGCTTAGACAGGGGGATCAACACCGGGGAGCTGTTTTTT. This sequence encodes CASSLDRGINTGELFF. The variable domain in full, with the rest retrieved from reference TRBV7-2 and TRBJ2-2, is GAGVSQSPSNKVTEKGKDVELRCDPISGHTALYWYRQSLGQGLEFLIYFQGNSAPDKSGLPSDRFSAERTGGSVSTLTIQRTQQEDSAVYLCASSLDRGINTGELFFGEGSRLTVL.